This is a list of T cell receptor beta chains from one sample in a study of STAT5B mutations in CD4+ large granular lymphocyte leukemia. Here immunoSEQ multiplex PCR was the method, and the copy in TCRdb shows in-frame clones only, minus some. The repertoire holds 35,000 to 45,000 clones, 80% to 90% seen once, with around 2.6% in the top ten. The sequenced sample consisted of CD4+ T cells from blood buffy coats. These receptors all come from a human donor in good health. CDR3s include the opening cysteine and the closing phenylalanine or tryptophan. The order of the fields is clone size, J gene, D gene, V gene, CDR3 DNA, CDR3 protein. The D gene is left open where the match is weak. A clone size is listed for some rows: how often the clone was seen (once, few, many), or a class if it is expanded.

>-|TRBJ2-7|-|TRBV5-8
TGTGCCAGCAGCTTGGTTAGGAGCTACGAGCAGTACTTC
CASSLVRSYEQYF
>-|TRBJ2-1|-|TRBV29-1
TGCAGCGTTGAAGGCCGCAGAACCTACAATGAGCAGTTCTTC
CSVEGRRTYNEQFF
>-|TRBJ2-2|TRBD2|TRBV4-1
TGCGCCAGCAGCCAAGTAACTAGCGGGAGGGCCCCCGGGGAGCTGTTTTTT
CASSQVTSGRAPGELFF
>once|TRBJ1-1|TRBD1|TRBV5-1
TGCGCCAGCAGCTTAACCGGGACAGTGAACACTGAAGCTTTCTTT
CASSLTGTVNTEAFF
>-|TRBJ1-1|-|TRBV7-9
TGTGCCAGCAGCTTACCGACGGCGAACACTGAAGCTTTCTTT
CASSLPTANTEAFF
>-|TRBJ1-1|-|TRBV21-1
TGTGCCAGCAGCAGGGGGTCTCGGCAGGGAGACACTGAAGCTTTCTTT
CASSRGSRQGDTEAFF
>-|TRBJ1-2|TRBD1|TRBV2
TGTGCCAGCAGTCCAGGGGGAGGTGGCTACACCTTC
CASSPGGGGYTF
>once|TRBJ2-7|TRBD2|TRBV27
TGTGCCAGCAGTTCGACTAGCGGGAGGGCCCAGCAGTACTTC
CASSSTSGRAQQYF
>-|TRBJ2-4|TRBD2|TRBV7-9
TGTGCCAGCAGCTTAGGAGGCGGGAGCGACATTCAGTACTTC
CASSLGGGSDIQYF
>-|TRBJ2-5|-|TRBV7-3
TGTGCCAGCAGCTTAAGCGGACAGGGAGGGACGCAGACCCAGTACTTC
CASSLSGQGGTQTQYF
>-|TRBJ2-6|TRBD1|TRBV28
TGTGCCAGCAGTTTATTATTTAGTGGGGGGACAGGCTCTGGGGCCAACGTCCTGACTTTC
CASSLLFSGGTGSGANVLTF
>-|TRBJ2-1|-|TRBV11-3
TGTGCCAGCAGCCCCGGGACGGGAAGTGAGCAGTTCTTC
CASSPGTGSEQFF
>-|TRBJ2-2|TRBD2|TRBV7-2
TGTGCCAGCAGCTTAGTCCCGGGACTAGCGGGAACCGGGGAGCTGTTTTTT
CASSLVPGLAGTGELFF
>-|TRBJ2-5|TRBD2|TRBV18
TGTGCCAGCTCACTCGCTACGGGAGGACGGGAGACCCAGTACTTC
CASSLATGGRETQYF
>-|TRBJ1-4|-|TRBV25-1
TGTGCCAGCAGCGAAACAGGGTACAGAGCCGCAACTAATGAAAAACTGTTTTTT
CASSETGYRAATNEKLFF
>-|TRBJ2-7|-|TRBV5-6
TGTGCCAGCAGCTCCTTTGCGTTAAGCTCCTACGAGCAGTACTTC
CASSSFALSSYEQYF
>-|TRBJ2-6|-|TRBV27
TGTGCCAGCAGGGGGACCTTAGGCTCTGGGGCCAACGTCCTGACTTTC
CASRGTLGSGANVLTF
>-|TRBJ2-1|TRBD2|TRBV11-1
TGTGCCAGCAGCTCCGGCGGCGCTAGCGGGAGCGGGGAGCAGTTCTTC
CASSSGGASGSGEQFF
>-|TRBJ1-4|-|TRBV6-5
TGTGCCAGCAGTTACGACCATGGGGAAAAACTGTTTTTT
CASSYDHGEKLFF
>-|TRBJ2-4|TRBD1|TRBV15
TGTGCCACCAGCAGTCCCACGGACAGGGGGCGTAATATTCAGTACTTC
CATSSPTDRGRNIQYF
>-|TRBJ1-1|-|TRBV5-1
TGCGCCAGCAGCTTCAGACTGAACACTGAAGCTTTCTTT
CASSFRLNTEAFF
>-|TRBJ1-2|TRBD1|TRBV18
TGTGCCAGCTCACCAACTACAGGGGGGTATGGCTACACCTTC
CASSPTTGGYGYTF
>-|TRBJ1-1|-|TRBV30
TGTGCCTGGAGTGGTGAGGGAGGGGGCACTGAAGCTTTCTTT
CAWSGEGGGTEAFF
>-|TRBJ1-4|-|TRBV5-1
TGCGCCAGCACCGCTTCTTCAACTAATGAAAAACTGTTTTTT
CASTASSTNEKLFF
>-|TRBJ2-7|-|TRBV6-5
TGTGCCAGCCCATACGGGGGCCACGAGCAGTACTTC
CASPYGGHEQYF
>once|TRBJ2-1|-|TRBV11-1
TGTGCCAGCAGCCGTCGACTTACAGCCAATGAGCAGTTCTTC
CASSRRLTANEQFF
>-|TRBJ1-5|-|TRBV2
TGTGCCAGCAGTTACGACGTCTCCCAGCATTTT
CASSYDVSQHF
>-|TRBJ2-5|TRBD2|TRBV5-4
TGTGCCAGCAGCTTGGGCGGGAGGGCCGGAGAGACCCAGTACTTC
CASSLGGRAGETQYF
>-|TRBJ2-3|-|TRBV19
TGTGCCAGTAGTATCTACCAGAGCACAGATACGCAGTATTTT
CASSIYQSTDTQYF
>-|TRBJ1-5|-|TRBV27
TGTGCCAGCAGTTTAGAAGCAGGATATCAGCCCCAGCATTTT
CASSLEAGYQPQHF
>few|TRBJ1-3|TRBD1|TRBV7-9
TGTGCCAGCAGCCCGGGGACAGGGGCTGGAAACACCATATATTTT
CASSPGTGAGNTIYF
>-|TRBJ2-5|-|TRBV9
TGTGCCAGCAGCGTGCGAGGGTCGGCTACGCGGGAGACCCAGTACTTC
CASSVRGSATRETQYF
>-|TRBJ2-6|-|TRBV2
TGTGCCAGCAGTGAACAGGGCTATGGGGCCAACGTCCTGACTTTC
CASSEQGYGANVLTF
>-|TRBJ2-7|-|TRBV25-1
TGTGCCAGCAGTGACGTAACCTACGAGCAGTACTTC
CASSDVTYEQYF
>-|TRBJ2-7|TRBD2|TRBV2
TGTGCCAGCAAGGAAGGACTAGCGGGAGGAAAAGAGCAGTACTTC
CASKEGLAGGKEQYF
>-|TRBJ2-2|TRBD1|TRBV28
TGTGCCAGCAGACGGACAGGGGGCACCGGGGAGCTGTTTTTT
CASRRTGGTGELFF
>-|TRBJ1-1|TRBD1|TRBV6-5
TGTGCCAGCAGTTTCACAGGGGGCGCCGACACTGAAGCTTTCTTT
CASSFTGGADTEAFF
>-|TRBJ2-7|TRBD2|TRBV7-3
TGTGCCAGCAGCCCCGGTGGAGCGGGAGAGTACGAGCAGTACTTC
CASSPGGAGEYEQYF
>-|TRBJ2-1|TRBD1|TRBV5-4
TGTGCCAGCAGCATACGACAGGGGGCCTTCTCCTACAATGAGCAGTTCTTC
CASSIRQGAFSYNEQFF
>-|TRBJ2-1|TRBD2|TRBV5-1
TGCGCCAGCAGCTGGGGGTCAGCGGGAAGGAATGAGCAGTTCTTC
CASSWGSAGRNEQFF
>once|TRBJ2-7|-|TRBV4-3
TGCGCCAGCAGCCGGAGGGTGAGTGTCCGGGAACGGTACGAGCAGTACTTC
CASSRRVSVRERYEQYF
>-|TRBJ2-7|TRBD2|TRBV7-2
TGTGCCAGCAGCTACATTGAAGGAGCGGGAAGAAGCTCCTACGAGCAGTACTTC
CASSYIEGAGRSSYEQYF
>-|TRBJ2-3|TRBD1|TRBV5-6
TGTGCCAGCAGCCCGACAGGGGGCACAGATACGCAGTATTTT
CASSPTGGTDTQYF
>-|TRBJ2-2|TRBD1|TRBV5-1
TGCGCCAGCAGCTTACAGGGGCAAGTCACCGGGGAGCTGTTTTTT
CASSLQGQVTGELFF
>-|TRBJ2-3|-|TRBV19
TGTGCCAGTAAGTCACTGGCGAGGGCGGGTGGCACAGATACGCAGTATTTT
CASKSLARAGGTDTQYF
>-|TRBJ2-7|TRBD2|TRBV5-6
TGTGCCAGCAGCTTCCCTAGCGGGAGTCCTGGCTACGAGCAGTACTTC
CASSFPSGSPGYEQYF
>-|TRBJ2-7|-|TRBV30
TGTGCCTGGGGGGCGGGACGGAACTACGAGCAGTACTTC
CAWGAGRNYEQYF
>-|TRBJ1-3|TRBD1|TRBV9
TGTGCCAGCAGCGGACAGGGGGTTCCTGGAAACACCATATATTTT
CASSGQGVPGNTIYF
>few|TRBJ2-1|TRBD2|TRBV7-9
TGTGCCAGCAGCTTGAGCCTAGCGGGAGTCAATGAGCAGTTCTTC
CASSLSLAGVNEQFF
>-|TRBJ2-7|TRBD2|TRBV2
TGTGCCAGCAGTGCCCGACTAGCGGAGGCCTACGAGCAGTACTTC
CASSARLAEAYEQYF
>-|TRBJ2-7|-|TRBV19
TGTGCCAGTAGTATAGATGCGGGCTACGAGCAGTACTTC
CASSIDAGYEQYF
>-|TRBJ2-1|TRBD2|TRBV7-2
TGTGCCAGCAGCTTCCGACTAGCGGGAGGCCGCAATGAGCAGTTCTTC
CASSFRLAGGRNEQFF
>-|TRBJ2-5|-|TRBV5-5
TGTGCCAGCAGCCGACAGTTCTACCAAGAGACCCAGTACTTC
CASSRQFYQETQYF
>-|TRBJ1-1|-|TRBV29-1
TGCAGCGTTATAGGTCGGACAAACACTGAAGCTTTCTTT
CSVIGRTNTEAFF
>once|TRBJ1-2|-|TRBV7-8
TGTGCCAGCAGCTTAGAAGGTATAGGGCCAGCCTTACTCTATGGCTACACCTTC
CASSLEGIGPALLYGYTF
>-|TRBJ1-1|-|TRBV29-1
TGCAGCGTTGACCCCGGGTCTAACACTGAAGCTTTCTTT
CSVDPGSNTEAFF
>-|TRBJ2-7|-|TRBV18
TGTGCCAGCTCACCAGGCGAGGGAGTCTACGAGCAGTACTTC
CASSPGEGVYEQYF
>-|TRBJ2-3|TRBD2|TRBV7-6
TGTGCCAGCAGCCCAGGGACTAGCGGGGCGGATACGCAGTATTTT
CASSPGTSGADTQYF
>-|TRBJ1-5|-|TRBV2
TGTGCCAGCAGTGACAGGCAGGGCAATCAGCCCCAGCATTTT
CASSDRQGNQPQHF